This TCR beta chain appears in the sequencing data of a study of blood T cell repertoires in COVID-19. At the level of the study: Sources were T cells, B-cell-depleted T cells, or PBMCs; the material itself was cDNA or gDNA.

Authors' processing steps: Amplification of reference gene primers was used by the study to estimate nucleated cell counts. Libraries were prepared by immunoSEQ multiplex PCR; TCRdb keeps only in-frame clonotypes and omits some of them. V, J and clone size are those of that table, while D and trimming were read from the DNA. Here the sample spans 100,000 or so clones, roughly 85% being singletons. There are 15 residues in the CDR3. V was clipped by 6 bases and J by 5 bases, with 20 bases between them. Germline loops: CDR1 SGDLS, CDR2 YYNGEE. This receptor was obtained from a man aged 50-59 years with acute or convalescent COVID-19. The chain couples TRBV9 to TRBJ2-5; D may be TRBD1 (7 bases). Sequenced material: peripheral blood. DNA of the CDR3: TGTGCCAGCAACCCCGCGGGGACAGTTTTTGAGACCCAGTACTTC. The encoded protein is CASNPAGTVFETQYF. Looking up the rest from reference TRBV9 and TRBJ2-5 gives the full variable domain: DSGVTQTPKHLITATGQRVTLRCSPRSGDLSVYWYQQSLDQGLQFLIQYYNGEERAKGNILERFSAQQFPDLHSELNLSSLELGDSALYFCASNPAGTVFETQYFGPGTRLLVL.